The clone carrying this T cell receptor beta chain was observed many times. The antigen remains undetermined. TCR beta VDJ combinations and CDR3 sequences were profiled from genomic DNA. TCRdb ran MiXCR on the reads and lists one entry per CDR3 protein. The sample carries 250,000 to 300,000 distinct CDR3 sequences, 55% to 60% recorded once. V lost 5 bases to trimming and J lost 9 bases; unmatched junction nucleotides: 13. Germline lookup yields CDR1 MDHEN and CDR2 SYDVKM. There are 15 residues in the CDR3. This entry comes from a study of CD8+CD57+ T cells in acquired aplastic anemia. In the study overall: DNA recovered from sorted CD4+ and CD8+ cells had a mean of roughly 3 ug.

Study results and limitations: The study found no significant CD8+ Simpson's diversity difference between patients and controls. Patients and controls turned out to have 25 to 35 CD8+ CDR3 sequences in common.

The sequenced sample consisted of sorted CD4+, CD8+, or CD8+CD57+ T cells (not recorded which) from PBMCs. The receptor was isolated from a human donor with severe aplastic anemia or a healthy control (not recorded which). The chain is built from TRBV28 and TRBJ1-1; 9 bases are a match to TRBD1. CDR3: CASSPGTGLVVKAFF. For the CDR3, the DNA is TGTGCCAGCAGTCCCGGGACAGGGTTGGTGGTCAAAGCTTTCTTT.